This TCR delta chain was retrieved from a study of gamma-delta T cells after stem cell transplantation. TCRdb reanalyzed the RT-PCR reads using CATT. The profile shows 2,000 to 2,500 delta-chain clones, about 19% of them singletons. In the case of this clone: This may be a read error, as it is one base from a much larger clone.

Germline-derived CDR1 and CDR2 are GEAIGNYY and EKD. The CDR3 extends over 19 amino acids. V was pared by 1 base and J by 0 bases, with 23 bases between. The V and J genes are TRDV2 and TRDJ1; D gene unclear. The TCR was taken from a human donor. It is not recorded whose cells these are; they may come from a transplant donor. Sequenced material: gamma-delta T cells. The CDR3 region is CACDTISHTVGLYTDKLIF. As DNA, the CDR3 is TGTGCCTGTGACACAATCTCGCATACTGTGGGCCTGTACACCGATAAACTCATCTTT.